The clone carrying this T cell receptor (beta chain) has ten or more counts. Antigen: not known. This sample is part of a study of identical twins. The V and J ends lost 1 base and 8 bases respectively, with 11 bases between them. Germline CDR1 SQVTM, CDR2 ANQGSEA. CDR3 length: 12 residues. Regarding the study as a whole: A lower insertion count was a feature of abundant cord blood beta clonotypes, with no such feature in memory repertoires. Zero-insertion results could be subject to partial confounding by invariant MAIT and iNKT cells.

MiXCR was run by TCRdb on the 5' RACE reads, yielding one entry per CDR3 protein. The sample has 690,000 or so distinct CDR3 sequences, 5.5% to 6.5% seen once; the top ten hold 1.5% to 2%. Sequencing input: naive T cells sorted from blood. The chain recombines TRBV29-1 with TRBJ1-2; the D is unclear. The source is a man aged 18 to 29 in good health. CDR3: CSVEVAGGGYTF. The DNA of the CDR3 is TGCAGCGTTGAAGTGGCAGGAGGGGGCTACACCTTC.